This TCR beta chain was recorded in a study of T cells in Graves' hyperthyroidism and ophthalmopathy. TCR beta CDR3 region amplification was performed from RNA transcripts. With the HTBI primer set, the TCR CDR3 went through a first round of RT-PCR. In TCRdb, the multiplex PCR reads were re-called with MiXCR into one record per CDR3 protein. The sample shows 500,000 to 800,000 distinct CDR3 sequences, around 15% of them seen only once. This clonotype was seen at least ten times. The sequence came from a woman aged 45-59 years with Graves' ophthalmopathy. Material for sequencing was blood.

CDR3 region: CASSLGPQRGYEQYF. DNA for the CDR3: TGTGCCAGCAGCTTGGGACCTCAAAGGGGCTACGAGCAGTACTTC. The chain has TRBV5-5 and TRBJ2-7, with D possibly being TRBD1 (5 bases). V lost 0 bases, J lost 3 bases, and 13 bases lay in between. Germline V gives CDR1 SGHKS, CDR2 YYEKEE (reference sequence). This CDR3 has 15 amino acids.